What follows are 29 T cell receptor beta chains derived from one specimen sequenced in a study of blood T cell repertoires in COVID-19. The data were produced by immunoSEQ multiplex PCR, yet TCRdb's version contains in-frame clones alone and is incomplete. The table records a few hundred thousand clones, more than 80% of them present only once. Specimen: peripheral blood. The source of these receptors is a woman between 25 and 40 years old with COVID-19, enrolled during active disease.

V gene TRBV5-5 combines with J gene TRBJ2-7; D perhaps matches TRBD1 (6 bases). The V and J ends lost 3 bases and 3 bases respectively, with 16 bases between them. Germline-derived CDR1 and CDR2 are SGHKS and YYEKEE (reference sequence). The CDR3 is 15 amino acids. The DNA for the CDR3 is TGTGCCAGCAGCTCACAGGGCCTCCCTCTCTACGAGCAGTACTTC. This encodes CASSSQGLPLYEQYF.

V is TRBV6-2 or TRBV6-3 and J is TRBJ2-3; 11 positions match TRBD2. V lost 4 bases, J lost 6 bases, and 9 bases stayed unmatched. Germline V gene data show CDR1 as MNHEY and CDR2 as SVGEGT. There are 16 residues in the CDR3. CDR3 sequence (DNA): TGTGCCAGCAGTTCTATACTAGCGGGAGAATTTGATACGCAGTATTTT. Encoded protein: CASSSILAGEFDTQYF.

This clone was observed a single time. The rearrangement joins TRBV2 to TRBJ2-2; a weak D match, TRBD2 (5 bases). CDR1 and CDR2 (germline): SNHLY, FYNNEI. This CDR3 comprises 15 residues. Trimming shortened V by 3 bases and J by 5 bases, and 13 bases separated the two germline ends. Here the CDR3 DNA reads TGTGCCAGCAGTGAGGCAGGTCCGGGGACCGGGGAGCTGTTTTTT. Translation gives CASSEAGPGTGELFF.

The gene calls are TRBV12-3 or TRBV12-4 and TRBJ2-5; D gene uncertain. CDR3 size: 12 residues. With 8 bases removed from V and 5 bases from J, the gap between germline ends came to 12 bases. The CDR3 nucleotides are TGTGCCAGCGCCGGAGCGAGGGAGACCCAGTACTTC. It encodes CASAGARETQYF.

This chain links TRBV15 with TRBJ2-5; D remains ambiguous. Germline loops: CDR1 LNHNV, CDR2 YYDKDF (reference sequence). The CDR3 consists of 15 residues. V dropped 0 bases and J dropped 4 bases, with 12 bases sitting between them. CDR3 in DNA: TGTGCCACCAGCAGAGAACTCTTAACTTCAGAGACCCAGTACTTC. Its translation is CATSRELLTSETQYF. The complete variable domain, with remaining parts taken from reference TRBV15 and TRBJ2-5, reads DAMVIQNPRYQVTQFGKPVTLSCSQTLNHNVMYWYQQKSSQAPKLLFHYYDKDFNNEADTPDNFQSRRPNTSFCFLDIRSPGLGDTAMYLCATSRELLTSETQYFGPGTRLLVL.

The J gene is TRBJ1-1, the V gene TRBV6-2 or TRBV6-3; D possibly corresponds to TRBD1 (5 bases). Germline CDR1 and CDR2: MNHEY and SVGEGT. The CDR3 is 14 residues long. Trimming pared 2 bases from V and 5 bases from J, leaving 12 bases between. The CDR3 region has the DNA TGTGCCAGCAGTTACCAGGTGAAGGGGACTGAAGCTTTCTTT. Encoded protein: CASSYQVKGTEAFF.

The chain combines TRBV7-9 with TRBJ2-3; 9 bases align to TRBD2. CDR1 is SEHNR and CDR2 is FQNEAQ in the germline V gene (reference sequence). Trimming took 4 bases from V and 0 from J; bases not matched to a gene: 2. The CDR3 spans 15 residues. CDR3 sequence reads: CASSSSGTSTDTQYF. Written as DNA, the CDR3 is TGTGCCAGCAGCTCTAGCGGGACTAGCACAGATACGCAGTATTTT.

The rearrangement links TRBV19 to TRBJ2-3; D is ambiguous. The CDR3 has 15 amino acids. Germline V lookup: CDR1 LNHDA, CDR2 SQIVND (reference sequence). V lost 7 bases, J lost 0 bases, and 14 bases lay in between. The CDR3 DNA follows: TGTGCCAGTACCCCCGCGCACAGCAGCACAGATACGCAGTATTTT. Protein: CASTPAHSSTDTQYF.

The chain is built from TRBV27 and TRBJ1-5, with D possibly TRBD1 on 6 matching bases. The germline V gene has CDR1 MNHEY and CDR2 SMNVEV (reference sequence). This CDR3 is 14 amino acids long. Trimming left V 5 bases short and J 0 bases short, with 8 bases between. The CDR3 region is CASSEGDSNQPQHF. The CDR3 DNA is TGTGCCAGCAGTGAGGGGGATAGCAATCAGCCCCAGCATTTT.

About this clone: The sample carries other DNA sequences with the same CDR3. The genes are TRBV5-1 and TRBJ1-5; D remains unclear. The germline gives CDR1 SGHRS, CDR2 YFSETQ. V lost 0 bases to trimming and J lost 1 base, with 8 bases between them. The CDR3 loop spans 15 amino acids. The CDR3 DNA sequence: TGCGCCAGCAGCTTGGGGGCCGGAAGCAATCAGCCCCAGCATTTT. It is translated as CASSLGAGSNQPQHF.

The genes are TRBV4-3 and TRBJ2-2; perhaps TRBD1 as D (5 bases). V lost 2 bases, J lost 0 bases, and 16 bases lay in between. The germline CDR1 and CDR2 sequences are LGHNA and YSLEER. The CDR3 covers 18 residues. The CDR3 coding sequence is TGCGCCAGCAGCCAACAATTTGCTGGGGCGGCGAACACCGGGGAGCTGTTTTTT. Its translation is CASSQQFAGAANTGELFF.

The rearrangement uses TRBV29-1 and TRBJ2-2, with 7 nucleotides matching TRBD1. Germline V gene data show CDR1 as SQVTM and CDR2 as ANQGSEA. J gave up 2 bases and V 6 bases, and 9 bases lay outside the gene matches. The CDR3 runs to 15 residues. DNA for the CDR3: TGCAGCGTGAGAGACAGGGTCCTTAACACCGGGGAGCTGTTTTTT. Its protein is CSVRDRVLNTGELFF.

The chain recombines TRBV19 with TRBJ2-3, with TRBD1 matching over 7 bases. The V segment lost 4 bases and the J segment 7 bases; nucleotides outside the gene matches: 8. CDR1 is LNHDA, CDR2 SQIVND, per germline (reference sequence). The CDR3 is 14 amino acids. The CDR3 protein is CASSTRQGPNTQYF. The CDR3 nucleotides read TGTGCCAGTAGTACTAGACAGGGCCCGAATACGCAGTATTTT. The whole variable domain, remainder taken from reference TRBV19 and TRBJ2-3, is DGGITQSPKYLFRKEGQNVTLSCEQNLNHDAMYWYRQDPGQGLRLIYYSQIVNDFQKGDIAEGYSVSREKKESFPLTVTSAQKNPTAFYLCASSTRQGPNTQYFGPGTRLTVL.

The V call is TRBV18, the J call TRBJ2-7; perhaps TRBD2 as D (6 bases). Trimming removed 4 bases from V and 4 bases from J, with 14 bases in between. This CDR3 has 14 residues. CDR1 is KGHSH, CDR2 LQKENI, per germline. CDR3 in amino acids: CASSRSGESYEQYF. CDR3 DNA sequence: TGTGCCAGCTCACGATCGGGGGAGAGTTACGAGCAGTACTTC.

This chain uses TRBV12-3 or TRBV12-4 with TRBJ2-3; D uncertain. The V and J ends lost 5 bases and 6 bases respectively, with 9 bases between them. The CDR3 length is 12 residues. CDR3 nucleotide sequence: TGTGCCAGCAGTCGGATCGGGGATACGCAGTATTTT. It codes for CASSRIGDTQYF.

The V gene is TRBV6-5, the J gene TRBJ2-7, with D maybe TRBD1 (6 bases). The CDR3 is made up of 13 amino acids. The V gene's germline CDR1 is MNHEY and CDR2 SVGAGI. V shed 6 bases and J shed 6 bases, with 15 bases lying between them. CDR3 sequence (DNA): TGTGCCAGCAGCCAAGGGGGTACGGGCGAGCAGTACGTC. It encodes CASSQGGTGEQYV.

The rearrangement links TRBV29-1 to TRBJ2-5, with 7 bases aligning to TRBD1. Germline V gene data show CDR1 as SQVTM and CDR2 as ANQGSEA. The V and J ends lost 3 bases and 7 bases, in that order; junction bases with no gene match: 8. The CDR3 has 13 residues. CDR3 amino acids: CSVDGTVRGTQYF. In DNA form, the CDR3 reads TGCAGCGTTGACGGGACAGTACGGGGGACCCAGTACTTC.

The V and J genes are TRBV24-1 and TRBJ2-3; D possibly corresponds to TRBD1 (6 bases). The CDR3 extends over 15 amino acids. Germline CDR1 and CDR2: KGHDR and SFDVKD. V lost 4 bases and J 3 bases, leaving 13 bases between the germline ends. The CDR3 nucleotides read TGTGCCACCAGTGACTCCGGGACAACAACAGATACGCAGTATTTT. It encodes CATSDSGTTTDTQYF.

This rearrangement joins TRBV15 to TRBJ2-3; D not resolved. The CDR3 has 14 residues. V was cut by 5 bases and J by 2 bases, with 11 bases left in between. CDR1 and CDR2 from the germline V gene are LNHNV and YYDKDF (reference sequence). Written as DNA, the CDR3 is TGTGCCACCAGCGGAGTCAGGAACACAGATACGCAGTATTTT. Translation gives CATSGVRNTDTQYF.

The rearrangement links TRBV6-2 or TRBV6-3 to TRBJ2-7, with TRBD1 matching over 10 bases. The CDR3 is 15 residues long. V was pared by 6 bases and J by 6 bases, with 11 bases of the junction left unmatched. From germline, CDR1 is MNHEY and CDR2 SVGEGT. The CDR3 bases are TGTGCCAGCAGCCCCCCCCGCGGGACAGGGGCCGAGCAGTACTTC. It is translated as CASSPPRGTGAEQYF.

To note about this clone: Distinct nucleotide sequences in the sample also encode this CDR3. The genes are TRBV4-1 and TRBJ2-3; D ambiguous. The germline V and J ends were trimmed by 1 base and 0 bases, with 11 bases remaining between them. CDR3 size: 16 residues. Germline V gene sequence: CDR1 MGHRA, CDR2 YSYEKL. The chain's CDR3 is CASSQVNLVSTDTQYF. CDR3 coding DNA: TGCGCCAGCAGCCAAGTAAACCTAGTGAGCACAGATACGCAGTATTTT.

In nucleotides, the CDR3 is TGTGCCAGCAGCCAATTCAGCGGCTTCAACTCCTACAATGAGCAGTTCTTC. Protein: CASSQFSGFNSYNEQFF. V usage is TRBV14 and J usage is TRBJ2-1; D may be TRBD2 (5 bases). The CDR3 spans 17 residues. V was shortened by 2 bases and J by 0 bases, with 14 bases between the two germline ends. The germline gives CDR1 SGHDN, CDR2 FVKESK.

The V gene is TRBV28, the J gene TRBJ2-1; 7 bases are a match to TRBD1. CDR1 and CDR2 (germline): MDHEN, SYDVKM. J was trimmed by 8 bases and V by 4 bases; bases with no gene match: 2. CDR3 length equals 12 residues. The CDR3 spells CASSSTGYEQFF. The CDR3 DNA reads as TGTGCCAGCAGTTCGACAGGGTATGAGCAGTTCTTC. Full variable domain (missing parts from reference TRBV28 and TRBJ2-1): DVKVTQSSRYLVKRTGEKVFLECVQDMDHENMFWYRQDPGLGLRLIYFSYDVKMKEKGDIPEGYSVSREKKERFSLILESASTNQTSMYLCASSSTGYEQFFGPGTRLTVL.

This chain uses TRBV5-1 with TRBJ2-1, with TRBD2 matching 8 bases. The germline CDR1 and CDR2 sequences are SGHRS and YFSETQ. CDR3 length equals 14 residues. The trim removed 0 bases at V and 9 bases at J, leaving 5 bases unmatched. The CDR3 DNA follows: TGCGCCAGCAGCTTGGGCCTAGCGGGCAGTGAGCAGTTCTTC. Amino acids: CASSLGLAGSEQFF.

CDR3 amino acids: CASIDRTDEQFF. Written as DNA, the CDR3 is TGTGCCAGCATCGACAGGACCGATGAGCAGTTCTTC. The chain couples TRBV6-5 to TRBJ2-1; maybe TRBD1 (6 bases). Germline V gene sequence: CDR1 MNHEY, CDR2 SVGAGI. The V end was cut by 7 bases, the J end by 8 bases, with 12 bases between. The CDR3 is made up of 12 amino acids.

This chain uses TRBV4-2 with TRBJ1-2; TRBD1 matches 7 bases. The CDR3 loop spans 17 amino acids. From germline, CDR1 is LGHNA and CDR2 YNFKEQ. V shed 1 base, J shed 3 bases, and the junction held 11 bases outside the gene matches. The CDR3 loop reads CASSQVVSSDRDYGYTF. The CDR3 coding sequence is TGTGCCAGCAGCCAAGTGGTTTCTTCCGACAGGGACTATGGCTACACCTTC.

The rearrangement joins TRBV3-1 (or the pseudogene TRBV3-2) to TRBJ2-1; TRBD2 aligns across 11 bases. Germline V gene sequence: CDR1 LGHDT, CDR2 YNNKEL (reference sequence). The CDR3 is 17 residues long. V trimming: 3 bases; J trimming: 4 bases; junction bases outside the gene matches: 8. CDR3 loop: CASSQVSGTSGYNEQFF. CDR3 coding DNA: TGTGCCAGCAGCCAGGTATCCGGGACTAGCGGTTACAATGAGCAGTTCTTC.

Here the CDR3 reads CASSEHQLAGVPGGELFF. CDR3 DNA sequence: TGTGCCAGCAGTGAACATCAACTAGCGGGGGTCCCGGGCGGGGAGCTGTTTTTT. The chain carries TRBV2 and TRBJ2-2; TRBD2 matches 11 bases. V was clipped by 2 bases and J by 7 bases; unmatched bases: 12. Germline CDR1 reads SNHLY; CDR2 reads FYNNEI. The CDR3 consists of 18 residues.

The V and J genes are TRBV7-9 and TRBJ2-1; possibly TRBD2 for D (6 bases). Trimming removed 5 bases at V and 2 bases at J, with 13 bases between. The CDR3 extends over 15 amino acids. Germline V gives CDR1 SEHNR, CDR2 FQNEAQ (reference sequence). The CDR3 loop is CASSPGLAPYNEQFF. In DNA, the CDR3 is TGTGCCAGCAGCCCCGGGCTAGCGCCCTACAATGAGCAGTTCTTC.